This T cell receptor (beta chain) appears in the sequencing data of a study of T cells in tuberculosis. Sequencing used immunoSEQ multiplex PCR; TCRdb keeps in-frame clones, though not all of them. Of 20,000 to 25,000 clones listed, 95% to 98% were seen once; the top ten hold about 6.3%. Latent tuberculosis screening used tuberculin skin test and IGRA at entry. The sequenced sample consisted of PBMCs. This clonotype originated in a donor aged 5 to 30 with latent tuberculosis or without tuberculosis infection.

In DNA form, the CDR3 reads TGTGCCTGGAGCTTTCTCTCAGGACAGTCGGGGAACTATGGCTACACCTTC. It translates to CAWSFLSGQSGNYGYTF. The chain has TRBV30 and TRBJ1-2, with D perhaps matching TRBD1 (6 bases). V lost 3 bases and J 2 bases, leaving 22 bases between the germline ends. CDR1 GTSNPN and CDR2 SVGIG come from the germline V gene (reference sequence). The CDR3 runs 17 residues.